Here is one T cell receptor (beta chain) with its context. As yet, its antigen is unknown. The method was immunoSEQ multiplex PCR; TCRdb's version includes in-frame clones alone and lacks a portion of them. The sample includes approximately 82,000 clones, just over 85% of them seen just once. This sample was included in a study of OX40 agonist ivuxolimab in advanced cancers. Overall study context: Patients in dose escalation had liver, melanoma, kidney or head and neck cancers.

The CDR3 loop spans 13 amino acids. Trimming left V 0 bases short and J 7 bases short, with 9 bases between. Germline CDR1 SEHNR, CDR2 FQNEAQ (reference sequence). Study-wide results and caveats: Circulating CD4+ and CD8+ T cells showed clonal expansion by week 6 at 0.1 to 3.0 mg/kg.

The gene calls are TRBV7-9 and TRBJ1-1, with no clear D. The sequence came from an adult with an advanced solid tumor such as melanoma, head and neck, liver or kidney cancer. The specimen comprised CD4+ or CD8+ T cells sorted from blood, sampled in a trial of the OX40 agonist ivuxolimab. The CDR3 DNA reads TGTGCCAGCAGCTTAGCGGAGGAGCTTGAAGCTTTCTTT. Encoded protein: CASSLAEELEAFF.